Listed below are T cell receptor beta chains from one sample, sequenced in a study of regulatory T cells in long-lasting Graves disease. One entry per CDR3 protein results from TCRdb running MiXCR on the multiplex PCR reads. The sample includes some 490,000 distinct CDR3 sequences, about 11% of them seen just once. The same sample was also used in a study of T cells in Graves' hyperthyroidism and ophthalmopathy.

Sequencing used peripheral blood mononuclear cells (PBMCs), obtained at new diagnosis, from a patient treated with antithyroid drugs. The origin of the receptors is a woman aged 30 to 39 with Graves disease. CDR3s include the opening cysteine and the closing phenylalanine or tryptophan. D genes are given only for firm matches. Not every row has a clone size; where given, it reads once, few, many or a size class.

clone_size,j_call,v_call,d_call,cdr3_nt,cdr3_aa
many,TRBJ1-2,TRBV28,TRBD1,TGTGCCAGCAGTGCCGGGACAGCTAACTATGGCTACACCTTC,CASSAGTANYGYTF
many,TRBJ2-5,TRBV2,TRBD2,TGTGCCAGCAAAACACCGACTAGCAGTAAAGAGACCCAGTACTTC,CASKTPTSSKETQYF
few,TRBJ2-1,TRBV5-6,.,TGTGCCAGCATGCCAACAGGGAATTACAATGAGCAGTTCTTC,CASMPTGNYNEQFF
.,TRBJ1-2,TRBV30,.,TGTGCCTGGGGGCACGCTAACTATGGCTACACCTTC,CAWGHANYGYTF
few,TRBJ1-2,TRBV28,.,TGTGCCAGCAAAAAAAGGAGAGGGCATGGCTACACCTTC,CASKKRRGHGYTF
many,TRBJ2-7,TRBV29-1,TRBD1,TGCAGCGTTGCGAGGCCCACAGGGGGGTACGAGCAGTACTTC,CSVARPTGGYEQYF
once,TRBJ1-2,TRBV12-3/TRBV12-4,.,TGTGTCAGCAGTTTAGGGGTCAGTGACTATGGCTACACCTTC,CVSSLGVSDYGYTF
many,TRBJ2-7,TRBV5-1,.,TGCGCCAGCAGGGCAGGGGTCTACGAGCAGTACTTC,CASRAGVYEQYF
many,TRBJ2-1,TRBV28,TRBD2,TGTGCCACCTGCCCGGGGGGAGGGCCGTACAATGAGCAGTTCTTC,CATCPGGGPYNEQFF
many,TRBJ2-7,TRBV20-1,.,TGCAGTGCTAGAGGTCCGTCCAGGGTCAGAGGTTACGAGCAGTACTTC,CSARGPSRVRGYEQYF
many,TRBJ2-7,TRBV6-2/TRBV6-3,TRBD2,TGTGCCAGCAGTTACTCTAGCGGGAGATGGGCCCCCTACGAGCAGTACTTC,CASSYSSGRWAPYEQYF
.,TRBJ2-1,TRBV12-3/TRBV12-4,TRBD2,TGTGCCAGCAGTTACGGGACACTAGCGGACCGCTACAATGAGCAGTTCTTC,CASSYGTLADRYNEQFF
many,TRBJ1-1,TRBV29-1,.,TGCAGCGTTGATTACGTCGGCAGGCGGTCACACACTGAAGCTTTCTTT,CSVDYVGRRSHTEAFF
.,TRBJ2-7,TRBV5-4,.,TGTGCCAGCAGCTTGGAGTCGGGATCGGACGAGCAGTACTTC,CASSLESGSDEQYF
few,TRBJ2-7,TRBV6-1,.,TGTGCCAGTTCAAGGGATATTTCGGGTTACGAGCAGTACTTC,CASSRDISGYEQYF
many,TRBJ1-2,TRBV5-1,TRBD1,TGCGCCAGCAGCCTGGATGGGGACAGCGCAACTAACTATGGCTACACCTTC,CASSLDGDSATNYGYTF
.,TRBJ1-2,TRBV3-1,.,TGTGCCAGCAGCCAACCCGGGGCAGACTATGGCTACACCTTC,CASSQPGADYGYTF
many,TRBJ2-1,TRBV20-1,TRBD2,TGCAGTGCTAGATATCCAGCGGGATTTACCTCCTACAATGAGCAGTTCTTC,CSARYPAGFTSYNEQFF
many,TRBJ2-3,TRBV2,.,TGTGCCAGCAGTGACCTCACAGATACGCAGTATTTT,CASSDLTDTQYF
many,TRBJ1-1,TRBV27,.,TGTGCCAGCAGTCCCCGGACGGGGAGAAGCACTGAAGCTTTCTTT,CASSPRTGRSTEAFF
.,TRBJ1-5,TRBV11-2,.,TGCGCCAGCAGTGGGAGGCGAAGCAATCAGCCCCAGCATTTT,CASSGRRSNQPQHF
many,TRBJ1-2,TRBV28,TRBD1,TGTGCCAGCAGTTTATTAGCGCCAGGGGGCGCGGGGAACTATGGCTACACCTTC,CASSLLAPGGAGNYGYTF
.,TRBJ2-2,TRBV6-1,.,TGTGCCAGCCGACGGGCCTCGCTTGGGGTGCTGTTTTTT,CASRRASLGVLFF
many,TRBJ1-1,TRBV2,.,TGTGCCAGCAGTACCAAGCGTGAAGCTTTCTTT,CASSTKREAFF
many,TRBJ1-4,TRBV28,.,TGTGCCAGCAGTTTATTCCCGGGCAGGGGAGGAAAACTGTTTTTT,CASSLFPGRGGKLFF